This T cell receptor beta chain comes out of a study of blood T cell repertoires in COVID-19. The germline gives CDR1 ENHRY, CDR2 SYGVKD. The germline V and J ends were trimmed by 5 bases and 5 bases, with 16 bases remaining between them. The CDR3 has 14 amino acids. Some clones are missing from TCRdb's copy, which holds only in-frame ones; the method was immunoSEQ multiplex PCR. The sample has roughly 310,000 clones; more than 90% are singletons. The sample consisted of PBMCs or T cells enriched from blood (not recorded which). The chain employs TRBV10-3 and TRBJ2-7; TRBD1 is a possible D gene (6 bases). This receptor was taken from a man aged 60 to 75 who had recovered from COVID-19. CDR3 in amino acids: CAISYHRDGDEQYF. In DNA, the CDR3 is TGTGCCATCAGTTATCACAGGGACGGCGACGAGCAGTACTTC.